The clone carrying this T cell receptor beta chain came up a few times. Its target is not known. A much larger clone lies one base from this, so it may be a read error. Patients aged 18 to 65 had newly diagnosed hyperthyroidism of under 2 months' duration. Trimming removed 5 bases from V and 3 bases from J, with 17 bases in between. This CDR3 spans 14 amino acids. CDR1 is DFQATT and CDR2 is SNEGSKA in the germline V gene (reference sequence). The data stem from a study of T cells in Graves' hyperthyroidism and ophthalmopathy. What was amplified from RNA transcripts were TCR beta CDR3 regions. Carried out on the TCR CDR3, a first-round RT-PCR used the HTBI primer set. TCRdb re-derived calls from the multiplex PCR reads in MiXCR, one entry per CDR3 protein. The sample has about 560,000 distinct CDR3 sequences, around 16% seen once. Study-level points and caveats: In blood, most of the thyroid clonotypes expanded above 0.001 were also present.

The chain recombines TRBV20-1 with TRBJ2-7; D is tentatively TRBD1 or TRBD2 (5 bases each). Sequenced input: blood. The origin of this receptor is a woman in her twenties or thirties with Graves' hyperthyroidism. Written as DNA, the CDR3 is TGCAGTGCTCGAACCGGGACGGGCTACTACGAGCAGTACTTC. It codes for CSARTGTGYYEQYF.